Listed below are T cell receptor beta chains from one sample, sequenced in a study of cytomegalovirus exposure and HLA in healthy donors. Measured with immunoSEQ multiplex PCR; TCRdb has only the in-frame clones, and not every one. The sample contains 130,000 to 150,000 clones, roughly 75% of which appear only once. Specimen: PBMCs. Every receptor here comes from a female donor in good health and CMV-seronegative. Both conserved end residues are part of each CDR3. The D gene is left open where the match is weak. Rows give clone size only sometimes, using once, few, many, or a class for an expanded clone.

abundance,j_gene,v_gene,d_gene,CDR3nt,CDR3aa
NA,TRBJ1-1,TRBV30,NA,TGTGCCTGGAGCTGGACAGACAACACTGAAGCTTTCTTT,CAWSWTDNTEAFF
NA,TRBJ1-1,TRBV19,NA,TGTGCCAGTAGTCTCCGGACAGTACACACTGAAGCTTTCTTT,CASSLRTVHTEAFF
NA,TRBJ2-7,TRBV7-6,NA,TGTGCCAGCAGCTTATACCCCCGGGGGGCGGACTACGAGCAGTACTTC,CASSLYPRGADYEQYF
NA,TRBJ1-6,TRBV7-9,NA,TGTTCCAGCAGCTTACGCGGTTCACCCCTCCACTTT,CSSSLRGSPLHF
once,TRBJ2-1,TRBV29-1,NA,TGCAGCGTTAGGGGGGGAACTGAGCAGTTCTTC,CSVRGGTEQFF
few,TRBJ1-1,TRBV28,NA,TGTGCCAGCAGCCTACAAGGGGGCACTGAAGCTTTCTTT,CASSLQGGTEAFF
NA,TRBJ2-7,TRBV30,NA,TGTGCCTGGAGTGTAGGGGGGGCGAGAGAGCAGTACTTC,CAWSVGGAREQYF
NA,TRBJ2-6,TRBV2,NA,TGTGCCAGCAGTGACAGGGTTGGGGCCAACGTCCTGACTTTC,CASSDRVGANVLTF
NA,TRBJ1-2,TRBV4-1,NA,TGCGCCAGCAGCCCGGGACAACTTAACTATGGCTACACCTTC,CASSPGQLNYGYTF
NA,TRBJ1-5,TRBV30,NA,TGTGCCTGGGCTGACTGGGGGCCGGATCAGCCCCAGCATTTT,CAWADWGPDQPQHF
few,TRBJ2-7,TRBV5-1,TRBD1,TGCGCCAGCTCACAACAGGGGTTGAGCTACGAGCAGTACTTC,CASSQQGLSYEQYF
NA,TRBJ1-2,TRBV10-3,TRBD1,TGTGCCATCAGTACGGGACAGGGGAACTATGGCTACACCTTC,CAISTGQGNYGYTF
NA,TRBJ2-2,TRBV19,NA,TGTGCCAGTAGTATAGTGGGAGGAGACACCGGGGAGCTGTTTTTT,CASSIVGGDTGELFF
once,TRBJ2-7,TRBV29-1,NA,TGCAGCGTTGTTCGGGACTCCTACGAGCAGTACTTC,CSVVRDSYEQYF
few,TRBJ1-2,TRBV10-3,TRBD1,TGTGCCATCACCGACAGGGTTGAGGGTGGCTACACCTTC,CAITDRVEGGYTF
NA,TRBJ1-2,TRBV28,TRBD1,TGTGCCAGCAGTTTAATCGACAGGGGAGGAGGCTACACCTTC,CASSLIDRGGGYTF
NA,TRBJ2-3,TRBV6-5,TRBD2,TGTGCCAGCAGTACAGCGGGAGGGAAGGGAGATACGCAGTATTTT,CASSTAGGKGDTQYF
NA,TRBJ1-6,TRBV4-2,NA,TGTGCCAGCAGCCAAGATCGGGGCAGGGGCAGGGTAGGAAGATCACCCCTCCACTTT,CASSQDRGRGRVGRSPLHF
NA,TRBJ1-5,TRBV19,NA,TGTGCCAGTAAGAACAGGGTGAGCAATCAGCCCCAGCATTTT,CASKNRVSNQPQHF
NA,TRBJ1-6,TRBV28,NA,TGTGCCAGCAGTTTAGCAGGGTCCTATAATTCACCCCTCCACTTT,CASSLAGSYNSPLHF
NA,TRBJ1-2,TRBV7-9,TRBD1,TGTGCCAGCAGCTTAACAGGGGGCCCCTATGGCTACACCTTC,CASSLTGGPYGYTF
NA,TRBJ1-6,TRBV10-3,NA,TGTGCCATCAGTGCCTCAGGGACACCTGATTCACCCCTCCACTTT,CAISASGTPDSPLHF
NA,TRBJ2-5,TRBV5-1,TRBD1,TGCGCCAGCAGCTTGGGGACAGGGGTTGGAGAGACCCAGTACTTC,CASSLGTGVGETQYF
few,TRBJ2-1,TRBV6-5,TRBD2,TGTGCCAGCAGTTATCTGACTAGCGGGAGGCCGGGAGAGCAGTTCTTC,CASSYLTSGRPGEQFF
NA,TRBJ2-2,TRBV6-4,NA,TGTGCCAGCAGCGCACATCTTAGCAACACCGGGGAGCTGTTTTTT,CASSAHLSNTGELFF
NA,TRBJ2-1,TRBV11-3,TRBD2,TGTGCCAGCAGCTTCGCGGGAGTCACCTACAATGAGCAGTTCTTC,CASSFAGVTYNEQFF
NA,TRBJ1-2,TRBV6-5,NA,TGTGCCAGCGCGGAGACAGGACATAACTATGGCTACACCTTC,CASAETGHNYGYTF
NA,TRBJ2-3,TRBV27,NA,TGTGCCAGCAGTCATAGGACAGCGACAGATACGCAGTATTTT,CASSHRTATDTQYF
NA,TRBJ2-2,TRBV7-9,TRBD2,TGTGCCAGCAGCTTAGCGCGAAGCGGGAGTAACACCGGGGAGCTGTTTTTT,CASSLARSGSNTGELFF
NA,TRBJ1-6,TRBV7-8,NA,TGTGCCAGCAGCTTAGACGGGGGGGCAGTTAATTCACCCCTCCACTTT,CASSLDGGAVNSPLHF
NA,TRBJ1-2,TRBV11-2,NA,TGTGCCAGCAGCTTAGCCCCGACTCCTAACTATGGCTACACCTTC,CASSLAPTPNYGYTF
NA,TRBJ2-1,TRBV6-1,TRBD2,TGTGCCAGCATTTTGAGCGGGAGGGGCTACAATGAGCAGTTCTTC,CASILSGRGYNEQFF
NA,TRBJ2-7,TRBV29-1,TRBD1,TGCAGCGTTCTCAATGGCCGGGACAGATCCTACGAGCAGTACTTC,CSVLNGRDRSYEQYF
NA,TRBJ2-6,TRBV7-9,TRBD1,TGTGCCAGCAGCTTGAGGACAGGGCAAGGGGCCAACGTCCTGACTTTC,CASSLRTGQGANVLTF
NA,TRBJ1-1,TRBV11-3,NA,TGTGCCAGCAGCTCCTACGGGTCCACTGAAGCTTTCTTT,CASSSYGSTEAFF
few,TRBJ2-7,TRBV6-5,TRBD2,TGTGCCAGCAGTTACATCCCTAGCGGGATGTACGAGCAGTACTTC,CASSYIPSGMYEQYF
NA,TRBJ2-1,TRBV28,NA,TGTGCCAGCAGTTTAGGGAGCTCCTACAATGAGCAGTTCTTC,CASSLGSSYNEQFF
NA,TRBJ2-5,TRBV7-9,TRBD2,TGTGCCAGCAGCCAGACGACTAGCGGGGCCCAAGAGACCCAGTACTTC,CASSQTTSGAQETQYF
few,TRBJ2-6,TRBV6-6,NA,TGTGCCAGCAGTAAGGGGAAACTCTCTGGGGCCAACGTCCTGACTTTC,CASSKGKLSGANVLTF
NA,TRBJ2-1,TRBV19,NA,TGTGCCAGTAGTATGGGGGGAACGGCGAGCTCCTACAATGAGCAGTTCTTC,CASSMGGTASSYNEQFF
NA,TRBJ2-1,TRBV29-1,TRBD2,TGCAGCGGGACTAGCGGGGGGGTTATCCATGAGCAGTTCTTC,CSGTSGGVIHEQFF
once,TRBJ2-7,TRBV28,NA,TGTGCCAGCAGCCAAGGAGGAACTTTCTACGAGCAGTACTTC,CASSQGGTFYEQYF
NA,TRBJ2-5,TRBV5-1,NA,TGCGCCAGCAGCTTGTTAGGGGCCCAAGAGACCCAGTACTTC,CASSLLGAQETQYF
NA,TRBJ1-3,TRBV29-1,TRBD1,TGCAGCGTGGGGGACAGGGGAGCTGGAAACACCATATATTTT,CSVGDRGAGNTIYF
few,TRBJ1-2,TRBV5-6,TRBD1,TGTGCCAGCAGCTTCACAGGGGGAGGCTACACCTTC,CASSFTGGGYTF
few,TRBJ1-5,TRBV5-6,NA,TGTGCCAGCAGCAGGGGAGGGCCGGCGGCTGGCAATCAGCCCCAGCATTTT,CASSRGGPAAGNQPQHF
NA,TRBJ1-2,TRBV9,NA,TGTGCCAGCAGCGCCAGGGAATCTTATGGCTACACCTTC,CASSARESYGYTF
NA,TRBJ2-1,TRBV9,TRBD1,TGTGCCAGCAGCGTAGCGGGACAGAACTTCAATGAGCAGTTCTTC,CASSVAGQNFNEQFF
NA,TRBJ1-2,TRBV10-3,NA,TGTGCCATCTCCCGGGAGGGACCGGTCGGGCACGGCTACCCCTTC,CAISREGPVGHGYPF